This TCR beta chain was sequenced for a study of graft-versus-host responses after intestinal transplantation. Study details: Isolated intestinal, liver-intestinal, or multivisceral transplants were what recipients had.

As for this clone: Antigen: not known.

V was cut by 2 bases and J by 1 base, with 12 bases left in between. This CDR3 is built from 15 residues. Germline lookup yields CDR1 KGHSH and CDR2 LQKENI. Some clones are missing from TCRdb's copy, which holds only in-frame ones; the method was immunoSEQ multiplex PCR. Here the sample spans approximately 90,000 clones, around 93% being singletons. This sequence was found in a human donor who was the organ donor for an intestinal transplant. The sequencing used unstimulated CD8+ T cells sorted from spleen or lymph node cells, collected before transplant. The chain recombines TRBV18 with TRBJ2-7; TRBD2 is a possible D gene (6 bases). CDR3 nucleotides: TGTGCCAGCTCACCATGGCCAGGGAGGTCCTACGAGCAGTACTTC. Translating gives CASSPWPGRSYEQYF.